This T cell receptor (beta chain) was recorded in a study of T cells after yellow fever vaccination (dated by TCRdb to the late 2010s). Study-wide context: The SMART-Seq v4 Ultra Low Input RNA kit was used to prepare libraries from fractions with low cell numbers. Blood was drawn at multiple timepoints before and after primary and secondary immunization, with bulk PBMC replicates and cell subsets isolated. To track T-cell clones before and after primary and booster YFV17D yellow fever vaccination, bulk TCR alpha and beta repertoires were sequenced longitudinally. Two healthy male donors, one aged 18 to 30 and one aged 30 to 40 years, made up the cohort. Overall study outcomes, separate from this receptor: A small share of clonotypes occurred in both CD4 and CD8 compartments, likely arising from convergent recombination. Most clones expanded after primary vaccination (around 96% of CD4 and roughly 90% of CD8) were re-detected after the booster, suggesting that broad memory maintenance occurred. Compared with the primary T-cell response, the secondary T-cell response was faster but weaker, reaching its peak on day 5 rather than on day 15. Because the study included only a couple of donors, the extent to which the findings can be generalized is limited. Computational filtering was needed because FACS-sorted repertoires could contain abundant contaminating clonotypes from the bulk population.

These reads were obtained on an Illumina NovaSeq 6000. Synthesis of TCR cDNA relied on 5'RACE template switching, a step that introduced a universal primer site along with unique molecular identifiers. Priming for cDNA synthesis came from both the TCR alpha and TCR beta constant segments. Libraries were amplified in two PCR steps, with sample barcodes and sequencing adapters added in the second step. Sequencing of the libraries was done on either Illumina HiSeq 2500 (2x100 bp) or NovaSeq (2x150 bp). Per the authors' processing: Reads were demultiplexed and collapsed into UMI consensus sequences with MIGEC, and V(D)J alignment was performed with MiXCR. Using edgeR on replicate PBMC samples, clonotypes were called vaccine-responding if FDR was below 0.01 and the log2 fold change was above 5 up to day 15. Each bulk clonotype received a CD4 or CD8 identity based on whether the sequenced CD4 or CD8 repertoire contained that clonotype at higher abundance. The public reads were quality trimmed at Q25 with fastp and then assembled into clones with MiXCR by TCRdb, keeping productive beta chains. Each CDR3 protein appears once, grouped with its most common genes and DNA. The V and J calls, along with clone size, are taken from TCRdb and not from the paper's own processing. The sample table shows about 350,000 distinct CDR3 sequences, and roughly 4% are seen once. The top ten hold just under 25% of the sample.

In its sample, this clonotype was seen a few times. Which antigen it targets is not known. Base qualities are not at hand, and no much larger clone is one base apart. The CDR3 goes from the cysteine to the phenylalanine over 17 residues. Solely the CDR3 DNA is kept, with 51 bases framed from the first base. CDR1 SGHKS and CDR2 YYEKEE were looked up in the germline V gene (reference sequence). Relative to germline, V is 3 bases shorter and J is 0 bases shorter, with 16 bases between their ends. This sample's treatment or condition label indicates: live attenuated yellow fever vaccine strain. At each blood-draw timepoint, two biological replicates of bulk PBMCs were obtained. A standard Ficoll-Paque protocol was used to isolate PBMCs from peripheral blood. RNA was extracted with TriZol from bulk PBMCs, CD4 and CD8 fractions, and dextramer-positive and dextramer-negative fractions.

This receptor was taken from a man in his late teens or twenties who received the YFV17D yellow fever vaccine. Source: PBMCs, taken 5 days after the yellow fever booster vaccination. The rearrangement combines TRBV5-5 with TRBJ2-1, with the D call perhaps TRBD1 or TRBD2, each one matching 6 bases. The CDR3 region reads CASSWRLGGYSYNEQFF. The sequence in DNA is TGTGCCAGCAGCTGGAGACTAGGGGGTTACTCCTACAATGAGCAGTTCTTC. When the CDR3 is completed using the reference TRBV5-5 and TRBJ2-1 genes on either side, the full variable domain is DAGVTQSPTHLIKTRGQQVTLRCSPISGHKSVSWYQQVLGQGPQFIFQYYEKEERGRGNFPDRFSARQFPNYSSELNVNALLLGDSALYLCASSWRLGGYSYNEQFFGPGTRLTVL.